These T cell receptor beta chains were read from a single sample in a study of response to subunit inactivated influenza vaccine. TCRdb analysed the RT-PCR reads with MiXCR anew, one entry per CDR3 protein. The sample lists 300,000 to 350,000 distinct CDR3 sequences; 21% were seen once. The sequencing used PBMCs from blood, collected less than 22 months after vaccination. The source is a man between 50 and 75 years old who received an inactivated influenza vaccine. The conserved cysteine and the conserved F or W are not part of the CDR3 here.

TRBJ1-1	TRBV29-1	SVSKGVKTEAF
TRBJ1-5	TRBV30	AWSVRPNQPQH
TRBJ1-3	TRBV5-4	ASSHNRDRRSGNTIY
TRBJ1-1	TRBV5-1	ASSFHRSHAEAF
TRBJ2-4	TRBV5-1	ASSLEGTSGNIQY
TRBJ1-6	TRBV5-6	ASSAGTANSPLH
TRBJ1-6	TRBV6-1	ASSRGQGANSPLH
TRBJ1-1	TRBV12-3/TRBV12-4	ASSTTGVRAF
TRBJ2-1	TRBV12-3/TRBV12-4	ASSLTRGEQF
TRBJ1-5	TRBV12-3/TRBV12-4	ASSPRPRARRYNQPQH
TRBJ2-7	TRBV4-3	ASSQEARGYEQY
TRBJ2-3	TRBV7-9	ASTPRGDTQY
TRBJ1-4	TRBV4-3	ASSQDGVATNEKLF
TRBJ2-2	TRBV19	ASSIWGNTGELF
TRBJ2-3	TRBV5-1	ASSLNRQGTDTQY
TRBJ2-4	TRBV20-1	SAREGVAKNIQY
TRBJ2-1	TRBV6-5	ASSYSGPNEQF
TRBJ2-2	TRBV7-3	ASRSGLAAGELF
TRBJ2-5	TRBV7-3	ASSLSSVETQY
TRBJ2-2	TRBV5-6	ASSLGTGGNTGELF
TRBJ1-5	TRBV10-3	AISSQHSNQPQH
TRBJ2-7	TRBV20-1	SARVQDRGRGEQY
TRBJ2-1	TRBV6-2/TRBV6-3	ASSYSTLFLDRDNEQF
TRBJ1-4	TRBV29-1	SVGRAIGEKLF
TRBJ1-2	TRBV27	ASRPGRNYGYT
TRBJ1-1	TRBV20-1	SARTDSPPEAF
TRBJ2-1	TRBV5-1	ASSDPSGELGEQF
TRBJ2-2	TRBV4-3	ASSPQAGGNTGELF
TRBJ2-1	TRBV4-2	ASSQSDLQEQF
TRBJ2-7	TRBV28	ASITGGQGKGEQY